This TCR beta chain was observed in a study of blood T cell repertoires in COVID-19. Across the whole study: The analysed material was cDNA or gDNA that came from T cells, B-cell-depleted T cells, or PBMCs.

Germline V gene sequence: CDR1 SQVTM, CDR2 ANQGSEA. The CDR3 contains 14 residues. V was pared by 6 bases and J by 0 bases, with 7 bases of the junction left unmatched. Produced via immunoSEQ multiplex PCR; TCRdb's table is partial and in-frame only. This table holds more than 85,000 clones, around 76% found once. Sequenced input: peripheral blood. This chain connects TRBV29-1 to TRBJ2-7; TRBD1 matches 8 bases. The sequence was obtained from a woman aged 70 to 79 with acute or convalescent COVID-19. The CDR3 DNA sequence: TGCAGCGTCGGGGACAGGTGGAACTCCTACGAGCAGTACTTC. Amino acids: CSVGDRWNSYEQYF.